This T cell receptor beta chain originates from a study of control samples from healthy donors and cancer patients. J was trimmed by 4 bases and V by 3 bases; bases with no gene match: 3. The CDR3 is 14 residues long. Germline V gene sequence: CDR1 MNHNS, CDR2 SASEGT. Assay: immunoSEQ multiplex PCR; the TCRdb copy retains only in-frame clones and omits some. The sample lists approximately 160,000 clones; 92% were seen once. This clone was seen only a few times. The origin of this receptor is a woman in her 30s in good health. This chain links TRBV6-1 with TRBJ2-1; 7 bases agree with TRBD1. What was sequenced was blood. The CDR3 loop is CASSDQGDYNEQFF. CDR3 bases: TGTGCCAGCAGTGACCAGGGGGATTACAATGAGCAGTTCTTC.